The present TCR beta chain was sequenced within a study of long-term antiretroviral therapy in people with HIV. It was in the United States that all participants with HIV were treated. An immunoSEQ assay, version v3.0, was performed at survey level. Assay: immunoSEQ multiplex PCR; the TCRdb copy retains only in-frame clones and omits some. This table holds tens of thousands of clones, 75% to 90% found once. Findings of the study overall: ART-treated samples gained diversity yet remained below transplant donor controls. Controls had broader CDR3 length ranges than HIV repertoires did.

Concerning this clone itself: Its specificity is not known. At one end, the junction sequence differs from germline, possibly due to a read error.

CDR1 and CDR2 (germline): SEHNR, FQNEAQ (reference sequence). This CDR3 is built from 14 residues. The clonotype originates from a man aged 25 to 45 with HIV. The specimen comprised unsorted PBMCs, sampled 4.2 to 4.5 years after starting antiretroviral therapy. The chain combines TRBV7-9 with TRBJ2-1, with D perhaps TRBD2 (6 bases). CDR3 DNA: TGTGCCAGCAGCTTATGGGACTCCGACAATGAGCAGTTCTTC. As protein: CASSLWDSDNEQFF.